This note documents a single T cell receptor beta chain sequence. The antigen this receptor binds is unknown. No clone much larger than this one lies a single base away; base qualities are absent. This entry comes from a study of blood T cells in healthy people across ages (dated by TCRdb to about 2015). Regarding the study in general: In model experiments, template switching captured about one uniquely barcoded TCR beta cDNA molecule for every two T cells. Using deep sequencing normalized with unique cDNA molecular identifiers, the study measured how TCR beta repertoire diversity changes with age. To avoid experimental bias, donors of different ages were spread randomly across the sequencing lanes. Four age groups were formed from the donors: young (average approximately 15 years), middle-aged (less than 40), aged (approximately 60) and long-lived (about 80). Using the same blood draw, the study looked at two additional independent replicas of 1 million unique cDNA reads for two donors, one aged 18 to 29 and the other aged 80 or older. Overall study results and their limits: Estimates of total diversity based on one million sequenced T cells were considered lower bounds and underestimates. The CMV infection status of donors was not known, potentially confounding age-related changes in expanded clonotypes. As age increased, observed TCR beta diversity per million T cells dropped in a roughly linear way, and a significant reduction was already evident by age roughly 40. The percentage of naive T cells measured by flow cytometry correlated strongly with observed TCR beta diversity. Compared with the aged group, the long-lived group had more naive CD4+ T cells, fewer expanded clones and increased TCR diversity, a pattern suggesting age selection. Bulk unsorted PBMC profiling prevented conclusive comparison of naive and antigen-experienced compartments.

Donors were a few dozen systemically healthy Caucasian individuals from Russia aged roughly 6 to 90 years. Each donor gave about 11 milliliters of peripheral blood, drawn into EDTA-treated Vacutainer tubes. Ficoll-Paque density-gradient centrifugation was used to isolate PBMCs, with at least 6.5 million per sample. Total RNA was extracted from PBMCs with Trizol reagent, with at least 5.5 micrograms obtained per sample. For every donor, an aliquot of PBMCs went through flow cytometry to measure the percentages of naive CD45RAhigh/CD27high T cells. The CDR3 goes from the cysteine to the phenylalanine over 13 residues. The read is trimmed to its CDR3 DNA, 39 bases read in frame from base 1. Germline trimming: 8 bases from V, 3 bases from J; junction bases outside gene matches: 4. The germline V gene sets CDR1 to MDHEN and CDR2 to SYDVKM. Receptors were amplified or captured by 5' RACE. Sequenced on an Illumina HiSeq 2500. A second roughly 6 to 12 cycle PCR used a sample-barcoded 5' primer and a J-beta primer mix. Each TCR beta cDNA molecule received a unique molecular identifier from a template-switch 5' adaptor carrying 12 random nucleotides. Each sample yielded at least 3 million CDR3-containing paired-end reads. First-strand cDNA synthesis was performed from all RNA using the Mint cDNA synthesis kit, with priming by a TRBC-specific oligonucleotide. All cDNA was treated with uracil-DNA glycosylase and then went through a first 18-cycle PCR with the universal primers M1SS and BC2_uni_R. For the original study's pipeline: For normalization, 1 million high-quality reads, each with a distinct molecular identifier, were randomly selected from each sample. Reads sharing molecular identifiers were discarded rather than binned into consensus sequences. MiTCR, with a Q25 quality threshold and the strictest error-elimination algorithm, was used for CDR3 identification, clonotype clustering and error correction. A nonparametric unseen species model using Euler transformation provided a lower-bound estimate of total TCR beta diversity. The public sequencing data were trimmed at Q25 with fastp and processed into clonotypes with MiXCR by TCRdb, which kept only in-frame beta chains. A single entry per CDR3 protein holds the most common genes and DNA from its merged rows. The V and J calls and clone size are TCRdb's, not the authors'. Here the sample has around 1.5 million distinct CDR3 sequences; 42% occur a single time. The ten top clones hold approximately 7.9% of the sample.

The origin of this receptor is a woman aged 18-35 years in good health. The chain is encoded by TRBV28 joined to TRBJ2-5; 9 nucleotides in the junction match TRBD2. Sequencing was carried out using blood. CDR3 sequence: CASGGTSKETQYF. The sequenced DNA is TGTGCCAGCGGGGGGACTAGCAAAGAGACCCAGTACTTC. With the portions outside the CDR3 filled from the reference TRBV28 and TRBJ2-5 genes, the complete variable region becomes DVKVTQSSRYLVKRTGEKVFLECVQDMDHENMFWYRQDPGLGLRLIYFSYDVKMKEKGDIPEGYSVSREKKERFSLILESASTNQTSMYLCASGGTSKETQYFGPGTRLLVL.